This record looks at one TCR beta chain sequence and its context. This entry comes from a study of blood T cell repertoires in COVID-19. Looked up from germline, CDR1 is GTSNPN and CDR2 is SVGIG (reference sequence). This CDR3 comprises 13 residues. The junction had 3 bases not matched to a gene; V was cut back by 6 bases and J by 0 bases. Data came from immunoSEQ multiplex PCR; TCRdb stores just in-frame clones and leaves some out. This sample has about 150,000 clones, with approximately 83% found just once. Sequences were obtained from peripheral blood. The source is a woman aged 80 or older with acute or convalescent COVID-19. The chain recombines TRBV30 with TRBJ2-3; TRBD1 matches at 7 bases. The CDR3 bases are TGTGCCTGTAGGGGGCTTAGCACAGATACGCAGTATTTT. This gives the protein CACRGLSTDTQYF.